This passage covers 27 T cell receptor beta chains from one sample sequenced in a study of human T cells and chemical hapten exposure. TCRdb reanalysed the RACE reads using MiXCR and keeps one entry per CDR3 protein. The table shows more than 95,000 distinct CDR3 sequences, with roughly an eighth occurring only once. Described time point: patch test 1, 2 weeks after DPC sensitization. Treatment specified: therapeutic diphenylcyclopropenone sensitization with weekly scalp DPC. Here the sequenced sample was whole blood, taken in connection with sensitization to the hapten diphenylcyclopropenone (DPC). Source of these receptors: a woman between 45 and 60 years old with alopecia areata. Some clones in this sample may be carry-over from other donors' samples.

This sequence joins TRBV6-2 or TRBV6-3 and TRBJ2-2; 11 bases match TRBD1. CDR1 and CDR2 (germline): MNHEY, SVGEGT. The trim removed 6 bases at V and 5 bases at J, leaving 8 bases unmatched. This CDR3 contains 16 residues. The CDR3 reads CASSRPGQGVTGELFF. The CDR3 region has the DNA TGTGCCAGCAGCAGGCCGGGACAGGGGGTAACCGGGGAGCTGTTTTTT.

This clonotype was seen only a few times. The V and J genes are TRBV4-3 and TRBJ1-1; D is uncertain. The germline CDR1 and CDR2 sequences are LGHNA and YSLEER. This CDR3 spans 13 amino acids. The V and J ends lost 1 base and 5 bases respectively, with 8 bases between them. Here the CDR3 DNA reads TGCGCCAGCAGCCAAGTGGAGCGGACTGAAGCTTTCTTT. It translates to CASSQVERTEAFF.

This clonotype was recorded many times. CDR3 nucleotide sequence: TGTGCCAGCAGTGAAAACCCGGTCGATTCCACTGAAGCTTTCTTT. Amino acids: CASSENPVDSTEAFF. The chain links TRBV2 to TRBJ1-1; D unresolved. Trimming pared 2 bases from V and 4 bases from J, leaving 14 bases between. Germline CDR1 reads SNHLY; CDR2 reads FYNNEI. CDR3 length: 15 amino acids.

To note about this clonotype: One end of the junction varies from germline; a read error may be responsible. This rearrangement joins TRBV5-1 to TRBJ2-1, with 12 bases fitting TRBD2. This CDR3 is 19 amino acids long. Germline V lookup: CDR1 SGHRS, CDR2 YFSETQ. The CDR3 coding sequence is TGCGCCAGCAGCTCCCCGTCGACTAGCGGGAGAGCACATAACAATGAGCAGGTCTTC. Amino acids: CASSSPSTSGRAHNNEQVF.

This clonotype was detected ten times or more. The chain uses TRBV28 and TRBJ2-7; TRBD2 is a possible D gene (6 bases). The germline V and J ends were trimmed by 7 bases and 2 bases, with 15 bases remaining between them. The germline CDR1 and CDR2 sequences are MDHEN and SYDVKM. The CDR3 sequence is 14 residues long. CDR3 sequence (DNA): TGTGCCAGCACTCCGGGGACTCTCACCTACGAGCAGTACTTC. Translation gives CASTPGTLTYEQYF.

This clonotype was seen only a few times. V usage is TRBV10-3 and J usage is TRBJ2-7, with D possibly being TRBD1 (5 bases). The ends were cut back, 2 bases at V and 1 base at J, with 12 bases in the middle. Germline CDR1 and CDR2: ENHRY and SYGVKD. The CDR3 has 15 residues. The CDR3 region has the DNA TGTGCCATCAGTGAGCAGCAGGGTTCTTCCTACGAGCAGTACTTC. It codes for CAISEQQGSSYEQYF.

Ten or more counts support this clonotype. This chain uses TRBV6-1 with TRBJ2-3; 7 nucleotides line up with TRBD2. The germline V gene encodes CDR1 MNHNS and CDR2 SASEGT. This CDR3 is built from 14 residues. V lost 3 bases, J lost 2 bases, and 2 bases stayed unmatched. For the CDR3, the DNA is TGTGCCAGCAGTGAGGGAGGGAACACAGATACGCAGTATTTT. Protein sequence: CASSEGGNTDTQYF.

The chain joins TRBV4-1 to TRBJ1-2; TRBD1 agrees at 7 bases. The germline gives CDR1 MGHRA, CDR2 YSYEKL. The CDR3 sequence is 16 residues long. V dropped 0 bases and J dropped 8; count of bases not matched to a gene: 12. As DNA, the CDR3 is TGCGCCAGCAGCCAAGAGATAGAGGACAGGCGCAGGGGCTACACCTTC. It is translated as CASSQEIEDRRRGYTF.

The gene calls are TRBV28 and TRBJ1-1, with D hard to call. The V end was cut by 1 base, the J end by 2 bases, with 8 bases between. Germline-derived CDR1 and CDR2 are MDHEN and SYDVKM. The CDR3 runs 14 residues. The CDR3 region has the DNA TGTGCCAGCAGTTTATTCGAGACCAACACTGAAGCTTTCTTT. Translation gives CASSLFETNTEAFF.

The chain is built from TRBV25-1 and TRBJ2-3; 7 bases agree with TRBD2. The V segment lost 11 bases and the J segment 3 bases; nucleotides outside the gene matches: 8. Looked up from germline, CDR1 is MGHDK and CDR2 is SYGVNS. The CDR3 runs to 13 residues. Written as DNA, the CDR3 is TGTGCCTCGGGGGGACCTTTGACAGATACGCAGTATTTT. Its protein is CASGGPLTDTQYF.

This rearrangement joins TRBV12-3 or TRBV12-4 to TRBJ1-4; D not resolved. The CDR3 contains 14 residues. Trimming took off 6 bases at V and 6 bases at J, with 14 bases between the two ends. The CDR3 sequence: CASSWTGGDEKLFF. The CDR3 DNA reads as TGTGCCAGCAGCTGGACTGGAGGTGATGAAAAACTGTTTTTT.

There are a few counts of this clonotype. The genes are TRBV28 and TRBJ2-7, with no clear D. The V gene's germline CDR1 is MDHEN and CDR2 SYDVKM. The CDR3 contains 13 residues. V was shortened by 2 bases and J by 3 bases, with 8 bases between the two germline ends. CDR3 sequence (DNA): TGTGCCAGCAGTTTAGGTCAGTACTACGAGCAGTACTTC. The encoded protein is CASSLGQYYEQYF.

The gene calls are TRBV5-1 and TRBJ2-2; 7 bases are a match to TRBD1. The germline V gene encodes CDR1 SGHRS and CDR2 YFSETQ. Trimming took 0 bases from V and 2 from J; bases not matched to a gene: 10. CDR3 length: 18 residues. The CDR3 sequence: CASSLGSAGTVNTGELFF. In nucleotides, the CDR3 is TGCGCCAGCAGCTTGGGGTCCGCCGGGACAGTTAACACCGGGGAGCTGTTTTTT.

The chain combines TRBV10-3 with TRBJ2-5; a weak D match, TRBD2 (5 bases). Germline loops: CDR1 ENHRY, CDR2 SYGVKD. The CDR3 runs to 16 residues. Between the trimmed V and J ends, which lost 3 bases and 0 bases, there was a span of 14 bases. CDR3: CAISDQAPGYQETQYF. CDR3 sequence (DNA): TGTGCCATCAGTGACCAGGCCCCGGGGTACCAAGAGACCCAGTACTTC.

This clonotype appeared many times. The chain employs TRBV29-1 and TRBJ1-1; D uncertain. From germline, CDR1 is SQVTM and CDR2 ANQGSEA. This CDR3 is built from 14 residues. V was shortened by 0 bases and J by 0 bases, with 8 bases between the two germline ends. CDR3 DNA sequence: TGCAGCGTTGAAGAAGTGCAAGTGAACACTGAAGCTTTCTTT. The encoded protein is CSVEEVQVNTEAFF.

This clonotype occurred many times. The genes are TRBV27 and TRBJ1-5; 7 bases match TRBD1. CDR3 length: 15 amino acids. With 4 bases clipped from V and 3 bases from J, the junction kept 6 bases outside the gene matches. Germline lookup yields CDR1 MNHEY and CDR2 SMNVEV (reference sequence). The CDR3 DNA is TGTGCCAGCAGTTCGACAGGGCGACCCAATCAGCCCCAGCATTTT. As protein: CASSSTGRPNQPQHF.

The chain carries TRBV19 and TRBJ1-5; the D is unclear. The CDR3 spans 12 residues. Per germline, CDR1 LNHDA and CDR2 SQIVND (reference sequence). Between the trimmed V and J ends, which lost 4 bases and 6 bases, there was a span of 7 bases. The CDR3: CASSSLLQPQHF. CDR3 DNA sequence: TGTGCCAGTAGTAGTCTGCTTCAGCCCCAGCATTTT.

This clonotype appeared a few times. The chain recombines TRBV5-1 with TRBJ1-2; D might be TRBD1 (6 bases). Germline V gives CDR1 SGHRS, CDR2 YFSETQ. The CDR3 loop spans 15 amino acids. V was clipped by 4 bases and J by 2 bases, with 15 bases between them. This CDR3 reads CASSGQGPLNYGYTF. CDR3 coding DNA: TGCGCCAGCAGCGGTCAGGGGCCCCTGAACTATGGCTACACCTTC.

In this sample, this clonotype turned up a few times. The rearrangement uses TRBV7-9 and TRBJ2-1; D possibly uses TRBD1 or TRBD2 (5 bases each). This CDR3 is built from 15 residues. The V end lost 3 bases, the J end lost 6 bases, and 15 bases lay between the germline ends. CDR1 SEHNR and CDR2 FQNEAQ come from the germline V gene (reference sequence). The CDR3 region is CASSLGTLGSNEQFF. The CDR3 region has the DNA TGTGCCAGCAGCTTGGGGACCCTGGGATCCAATGAGCAGTTCTTC.

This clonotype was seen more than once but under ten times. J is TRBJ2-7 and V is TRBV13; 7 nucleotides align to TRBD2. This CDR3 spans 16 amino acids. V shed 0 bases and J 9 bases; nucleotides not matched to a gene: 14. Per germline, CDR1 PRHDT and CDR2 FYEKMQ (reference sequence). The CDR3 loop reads CASSLGGGSRRTGQYF. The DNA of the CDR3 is TGTGCCAGCAGCTTAGGCGGCGGGAGCCGGCGAACTGGGCAGTACTTC.

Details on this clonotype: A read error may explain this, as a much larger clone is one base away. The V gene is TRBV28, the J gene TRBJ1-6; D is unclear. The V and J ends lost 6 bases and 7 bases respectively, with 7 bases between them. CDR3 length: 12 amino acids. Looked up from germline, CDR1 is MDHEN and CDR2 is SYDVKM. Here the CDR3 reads CASSSLNSPLHF. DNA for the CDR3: TGTGCCAGCAGCTCCTTAAATTCACCCCTCCACTTT.

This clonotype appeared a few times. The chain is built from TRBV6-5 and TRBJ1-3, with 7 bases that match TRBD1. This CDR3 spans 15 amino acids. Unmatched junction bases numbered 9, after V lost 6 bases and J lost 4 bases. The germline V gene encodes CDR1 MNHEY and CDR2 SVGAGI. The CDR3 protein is CASRFTGVTGNTIYF. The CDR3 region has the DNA TGTGCCAGCAGATTTACAGGGGTCACGGGAAACACCATATATTTT.

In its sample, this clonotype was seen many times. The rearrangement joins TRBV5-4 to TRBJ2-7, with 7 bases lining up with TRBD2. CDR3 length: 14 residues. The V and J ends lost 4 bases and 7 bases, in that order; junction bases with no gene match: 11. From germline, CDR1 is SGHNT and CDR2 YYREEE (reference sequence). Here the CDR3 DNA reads TGTGCCAGCAGCCCCCCGGGGGGTCTAAGGGAGCAGTACTTC. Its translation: CASSPPGGLREQYF.

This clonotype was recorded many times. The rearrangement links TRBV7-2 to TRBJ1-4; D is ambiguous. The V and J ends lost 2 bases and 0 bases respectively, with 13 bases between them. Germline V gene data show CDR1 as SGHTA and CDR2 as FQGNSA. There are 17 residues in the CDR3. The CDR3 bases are TGTGCCAGCAGCTTAAGGGCAGGACCGACAACTAATGAAAAACTGTTTTTT. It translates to CASSLRAGPTTNEKLFF.

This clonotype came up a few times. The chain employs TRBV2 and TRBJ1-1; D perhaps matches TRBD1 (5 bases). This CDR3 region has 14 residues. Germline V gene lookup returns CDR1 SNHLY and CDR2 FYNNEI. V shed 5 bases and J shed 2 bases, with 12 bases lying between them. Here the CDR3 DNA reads TGTGCCAGCAGTCACGACAGATTAAACACTGAAGCTTTCTTT. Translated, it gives CASSHDRLNTEAFF.

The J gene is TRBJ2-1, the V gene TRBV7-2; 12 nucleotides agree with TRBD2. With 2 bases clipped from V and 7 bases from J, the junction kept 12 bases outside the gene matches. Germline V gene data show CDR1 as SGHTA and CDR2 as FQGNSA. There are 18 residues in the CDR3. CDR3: CASSLLAGGHVARNEQFF. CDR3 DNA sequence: TGTGCCAGCAGCTTACTAGCGGGAGGGCACGTGGCGAGAAATGAGCAGTTCTTC.

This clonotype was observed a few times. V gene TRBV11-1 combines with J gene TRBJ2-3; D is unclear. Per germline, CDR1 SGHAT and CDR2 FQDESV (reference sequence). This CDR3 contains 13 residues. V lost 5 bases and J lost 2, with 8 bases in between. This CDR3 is CASSLLPTDTQYF. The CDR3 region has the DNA TGTGCCAGCAGCCTTCTACCCACAGATACGCAGTATTTT.